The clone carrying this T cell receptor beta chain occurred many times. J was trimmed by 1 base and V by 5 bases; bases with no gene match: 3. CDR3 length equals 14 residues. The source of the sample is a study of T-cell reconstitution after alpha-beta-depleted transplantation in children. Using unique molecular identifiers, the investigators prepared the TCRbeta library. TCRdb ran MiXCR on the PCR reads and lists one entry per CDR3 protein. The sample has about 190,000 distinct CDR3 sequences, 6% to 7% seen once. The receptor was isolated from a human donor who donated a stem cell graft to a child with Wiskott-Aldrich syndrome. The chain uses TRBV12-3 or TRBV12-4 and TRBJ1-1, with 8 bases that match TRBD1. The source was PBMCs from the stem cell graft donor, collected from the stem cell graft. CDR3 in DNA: TGTGCCAGCAGTAGGGGACAGGCGAACACTGAAGCTTTCTTT. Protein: CASSRGQANTEAFF.